This TCR beta chain was sequenced for a study of circulating CD8 cells and anti-PD-1 response in melanoma. From live CD3+CD8+TCRalphabeta+ cells, four PD-1 and/or TIGIT subsets were sorted. A note on this clonotype: No antigen is known for it. A much larger clone lies one base from this, so it may be a read error.

Study-wide points: No tumor material was available, so peptide assays assessed reactivity. Diversity ranked highest in DNEG and lowest in TIGIT subsets. Clonotype sharing was highest between DPOS and TIGIT subsets.

TCR libraries were prepared from about 16 ng of total RNA with the QIAseq Immune Repertoire TCR panel. TCRdb re-derived calls from the reads in MiXCR, one entry per CDR3 protein. The table includes 950 to 1,500 distinct CDR3 sequences, approximately 6% detected once. This clonotype was obtained from a human donor with melanoma. This specimen was CD8+ T cells from PBMCs, taken at baseline or after one month of anti-PD-1 therapy (not recorded which).

CDR3 nucleotide sequence: TGTGCCAGCAGGGCACATCCCTACGAGCAGTACTTC. Translating it yields CASRAHPYEQYF. The chain couples TRBV12-3 or TRBV12-4 to TRBJ2-7; the D is unclear. V lost 6 bases, J lost 2 bases, and 8 bases lay in between. The CDR3 runs 12 residues.